The 24 T cell receptor beta chains given below trace back to one sample, sequenced in a study of neurological immune-mediated disorders (dated by TCRdb to about 2019). Receptors were amplified or captured by 5' RACE. Sequencing instrument: Illumina HiSeq 2500. TCRdb itself trimmed the public reads at Q25 with fastp, ran MiXCR and retained productive beta chains. Here each entry gathers all rows of one CDR3 protein and keeps the most common genes and DNA. The sample profile shows 55,000 to 65,000 distinct CDR3 sequences; roughly 3.3% of them were found once. The top ten clones comprise under 4% of the sample. Source material: PBMCs. The receptor set was obtained from a woman aged 30 to 39 with multiple sclerosis.

This clonotype came up many times. The chain couples TRBV7-6 to TRBJ2-7; TRBD1 might be the D (5 bases). The CDR3 extends over 13 amino acids. Looked up from germline, CDR1 is SGHVS and CDR2 is FNYEAQ. V gave up 1 base and J gave up 3 bases, with 7 bases separating them. CDR3 nucleotide sequence: TGTGCCAGCAGCTTAGGACAGTACTACGAGCAGTACTTC. It specifies CASSLGQYYEQYF.

In regard to this clonotype: A junction end diverges from the germline sequence, so it may reflect a read error. The chain couples TRBV5-6 to TRBJ1-1; no reliable D call. Germline V gene data show CDR1 as SGHDT and CDR2 as YYEEEE. The CDR3 sequence is 14 residues long. CDR3 sequence: CASRLAFGVPEAFF. CDR3 DNA: TGTGCCAGCAGATTGGCCTTCGGGGTACCGGAAGCTTTCTTT.

The table lists this clonotype with a few counts. The rearrangement joins TRBV4-1 to TRBJ2-1; D is perhaps TRBD2 (5 bases). Trimming pared 3 bases from V and 4 bases from J, leaving 13 bases between. This CDR3 region has 15 residues. The germline V gene has CDR1 MGHRA and CDR2 YSYEKL. The CDR3 region has the DNA TGCGCCAGCAGCCAGATCGGGGTGGGGTACAATGAGCAGTTCTTC. Amino acids: CASSQIGVGYNEQFF.

In this sample, this clonotype turned up many times. The V call is TRBV11-1, the J call TRBJ1-2; D uncertain. Trimming took 10 bases from V and 4 from J, leaving 19 bases between them. The V gene's germline CDR1 is SGHAT and CDR2 FQDESV (reference sequence). This CDR3 region has 14 residues. CDR3 bases: TGTGCCACCGCCCCCCTGAGTGGTGGCTATGGCTACACCTTC. This sequence encodes CATAPLSGGYGYTF.

To note about this clonotype: A much larger clonotype is one base distant, so this may be a read error. The chain couples TRBV7-6 to TRBJ1-1; D gene uncertain. Germline V lookup: CDR1 SGHVS, CDR2 FNYEAQ. This CDR3 region has 13 residues. V gave up 5 bases and J gave up 4 bases, with 11 bases separating them. CDR3 residues: CASSPERITEAFF. CDR3 in DNA: TGTGCCAGCAGCCCGGAAAGGATCACTGAAGCTTTCTTT.

This chain uses TRBV29-1 with TRBJ2-3; 8 bases are a match to TRBD1. Per germline, CDR1 SQVTM and CDR2 ANQGSEA. The CDR3 length is 13 residues. Trimming removed 7 bases from V and 2 bases from J; junction bases left unmatched: 5. CDR3 DNA sequence: TGCAGCGGTACCAGGGGGCCCACAGATACGCAGTATTTT. Encoded protein: CSGTRGPTDTQYF.

This clonotype was seen at least ten times. The genes are TRBV4-2 and TRBJ2-7, with a possible D match to TRBD2 (5 bases). This CDR3 contains 14 residues. V was clipped by 0 bases and J by 3 bases, with 9 bases between them. Looked up from germline, CDR1 is LGHNA and CDR2 is YNFKEQ. This CDR3 reads CASSQDPGFYEQYF. The CDR3 DNA follows: TGTGCCAGCAGCCAAGACCCGGGGTTCTACGAGCAGTACTTC.

This clonotype was seen at least ten times. The V call is TRBV5-1, the J call TRBJ2-1; 11 bases line up with TRBD1. With V trimmed by 4 bases and J by 8 bases, 8 bases remained unmatched. CDR1 is SGHRS, CDR2 YFSETQ, per germline. There are 15 residues in the CDR3. The CDR3 loop is CASSPGQGARYEQFF. CDR3 nucleotides: TGCGCCAGCAGCCCCGGACAGGGGGCTCGGTATGAGCAGTTCTTC.

This clonotype occurred many times. The chain has TRBV20-1 and TRBJ2-5, with D possibly matching TRBD2 (9 bases). The CDR3 totals 19 residues. Looked up from germline, CDR1 is DFQATT and CDR2 is SNEGSKA (reference sequence). V was cut by 1 base and J by 5 bases, with 29 bases left in between. The chain's CDR3 is CSARATGGLALVGGETQYF. The CDR3 bases are TGCAGTGCTAGAGCCACAGGGGGACTAGCACTAGTAGGAGGGGAGACCCAGTACTTC.

There are many counts of this clonotype. The chain has TRBV6-5 and TRBJ2-1; 7 bases align to TRBD2. J gave up 6 bases and V 6 bases, and 8 bases lay outside the gene matches. Germline CDR1 MNHEY, CDR2 SVGAGI. This CDR3 has 14 residues. As DNA, the CDR3 is TGTGCCAGCAGACGGGGGGACCTACTCAATGAGCAGTTCTTC. It specifies CASRRGDLLNEQFF.

The table lists this clonotype with many counts. The chain has TRBV7-9 and TRBJ2-6, with a weak D call TRBD1 (6 bases). Trimming removed 5 bases from V and 0 bases from J, with 20 bases in between. Germline values: CDR1 SEHNR, CDR2 FQNEAQ (reference sequence). The CDR3 has 19 amino acids. CDR3 DNA: TGTGCCAGCAGCCGTTTCTCGGCAGGGGCCATCTCTGGGGCCAACGTCCTGACTTTC. Its translation is CASSRFSAGAISGANVLTF.

This clonotype was seen at least ten times. The CDR3 DNA sequence: TGCGCCAGCAGCTTGGTCCTACGGGGAGAGACCCAGTACTTC. Residues: CASSLVLRGETQYF. The chain joins TRBV5-1 to TRBJ2-5; TRBD2 is a possible D gene (5 bases). V was clipped by 0 bases and J by 4 bases, with 10 bases between them. CDR1 is SGHRS, CDR2 YFSETQ, per germline. The CDR3 runs 14 residues.

This clonotype was counted at least ten times. The chain joins TRBV7-6 to TRBJ2-1; D is unresolved. Germline V gives CDR1 SGHVS, CDR2 FNYEAQ. The CDR3 contains 16 residues. Trimming removed 2 bases at V and 3 bases at J, with 14 bases between. The CDR3 loop is CASSLFVQRDYNEQFF. The CDR3 coding sequence is TGTGCCAGCAGCTTATTTGTCCAGCGCGACTACAATGAGCAGTTCTTC.

This clonotype was found many times. The rearrangement links TRBV7-9 to TRBJ2-2, with D unclear. V was pared by 6 bases and J by 1 base, with 9 bases between. The length of the CDR3 is 14 residues. Germline V CDR1 and CDR2: SEHNR, FQNEAQ (reference sequence). CDR3 loop: CASRGSRNTGELFF. The CDR3 DNA is TGTGCCAGCAGAGGTTCAAGGAACACCGGGGAGCTGTTTTTT.

Ten or more counts support this clonotype. V gene TRBV5-1 combines with J gene TRBJ2-7, with 7 bases matching TRBD1. The CDR3 spans 14 residues. Germline V gives CDR1 SGHRS, CDR2 YFSETQ. V dropped 4 bases and J dropped 6; count of bases not matched to a gene: 10. CDR3 DNA: TGCGCCAGCAGCGGGGGACAGATAGCCCTCGAGCAGTACTTC. Translated: CASSGGQIALEQYF.

The chain carries TRBV2 and TRBJ2-1; weak D call: TRBD2 (6 bases). V was trimmed by 5 bases and J by 0 bases, leaving 14 bases between them. This CDR3 region has 16 residues. The V gene's germline CDR1 is SNHLY and CDR2 FYNNEI. The CDR3 nucleotides read TGTGCCAGCAGTCCCTCTGCGGGGAGCTCCTACAATGAGCAGTTCTTC. This sequence encodes CASSPSAGSSYNEQFF.

On this clonotype: This may be a read error: a much more frequent sequence differs by one nucleotide. The chain joins TRBV10-3 to TRBJ1-5; 7 bases match TRBD1. The CDR3 has 15 amino acids. Trimming removed 4 bases from V and 3 bases from J; junction bases left unmatched: 6. Per the germline V gene, CDR1 is ENHRY and CDR2 is SYGVKD. The CDR3 DNA reads TGTGCCATCAGTGGCTCGGACAGGACCAATCAGCCCCAGCATTTT. Its translation: CAISGSDRTNQPQHF.

This clonotype was seen many times. The V and J genes are TRBV7-2 and TRBJ2-3; D is perhaps TRBD2 (6 bases). Germline values: CDR1 SGHTA, CDR2 FQGNSA. V lost 0 bases, J lost 1 base, and 14 bases lay in between. The CDR3 runs to 17 residues. The CDR3 DNA follows: TGTGCCAGCAGCTTAGCTTTGTACGGAGGGCGCACAGATACGCAGTATTTT. Translating gives CASSLALYGGRTDTQYF.

This clonotype occurred many times. The V gene is TRBV6-5, the J gene TRBJ1-2, with TRBD1 as a possible D gene (6 bases). Germline CDR1 reads MNHEY; CDR2 reads SVGAGI. The CDR3 covers 14 residues. The V and J ends lost 2 bases and 4 bases respectively, with 11 bases between them. CDR3 nucleotides: TGTGCCAGCAGTTACAGGGGGGACGGCTATGGCTACACCTTC. It encodes CASSYRGDGYGYTF.

This clonotype was counted ten times or more. The chain has TRBV5-5 and TRBJ2-1, with D unresolved. V was pared by 4 bases and J by 6 bases, with 11 bases between. From germline, CDR1 is SGHKS and CDR2 YYEKEE (reference sequence). This CDR3 comprises 13 residues. The CDR3 region is CASSPFRFNEQFF. As DNA, the CDR3 is TGTGCCAGCAGCCCATTTCGGTTCAATGAGCAGTTCTTC.

This chain joins TRBV5-1 and TRBJ2-3, with a weak D call TRBD2 (7 bases). The V end was cut by 0 bases, the J end by 5 bases, with 10 bases between. The germline V gene encodes CDR1 SGHRS and CDR2 YFSETQ. CDR3 length: 14 residues. This CDR3 reads CASSLGGGGDTQYF. CDR3 coding DNA: TGCGCCAGCAGCTTGGGCGGGGGCGGAGATACGCAGTATTTT.

The sample holds many counts of this clonotype. The V call is TRBV4-2, the J call TRBJ2-7; TRBD1 matches 7 bases. This CDR3 has 17 residues. The junction had 10 bases not matched to a gene; V was cut back by 2 bases and J by 0 bases. Germline values: CDR1 LGHNA, CDR2 YNFKEQ. CDR3 sequence (DNA): TGTGCCAGCAGCCAATCCCCCGGGACAGACCCCTCCTACGAGCAGTACTTC. This gives the protein CASSQSPGTDPSYEQYF.

The chain employs TRBV6-1 and TRBJ1-1; D perhaps matches TRBD1 (5 bases). Trimming took off 4 bases at V and 4 bases at J, with 10 bases between the two ends. CDR1 is MNHNS, CDR2 SASEGT, per germline. This CDR3 contains 13 residues. The CDR3 nucleotides read TGTGCCAGCAGTGTGGGGGGGGGCACTGAAGCTTTCTTT. It translates to CASSVGGGTEAFF.

This clonotype was counted many times. This rearrangement joins TRBV27 to TRBJ1-6; 9 nucleotides line up with TRBD1. V shed 5 bases and J 6 bases; nucleotides not matched to a gene: 5. The germline V gene has CDR1 MNHEY and CDR2 SMNVEV (reference sequence). The CDR3 is 15 residues long. CDR3 DNA: TGTGCCAGCAGTGGCCCGGGACAGGGTAATTCACCCCTCCACTTT. Its protein product is CASSGPGQGNSPLHF.